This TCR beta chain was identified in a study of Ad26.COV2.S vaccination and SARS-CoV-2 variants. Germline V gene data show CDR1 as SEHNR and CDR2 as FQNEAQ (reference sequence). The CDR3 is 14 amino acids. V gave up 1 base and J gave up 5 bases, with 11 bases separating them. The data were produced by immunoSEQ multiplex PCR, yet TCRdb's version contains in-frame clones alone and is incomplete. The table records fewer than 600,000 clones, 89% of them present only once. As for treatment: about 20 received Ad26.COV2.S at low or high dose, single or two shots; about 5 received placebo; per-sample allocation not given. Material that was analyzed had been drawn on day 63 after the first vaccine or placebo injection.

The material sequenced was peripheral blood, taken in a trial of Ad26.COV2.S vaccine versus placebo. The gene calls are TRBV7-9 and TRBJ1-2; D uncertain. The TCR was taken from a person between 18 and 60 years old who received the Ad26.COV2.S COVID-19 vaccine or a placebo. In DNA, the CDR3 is TGTGCCAGCAGCTTAGTAGAGGCGACTTATGGCTACACCTTC. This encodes CASSLVEATYGYTF.